This TCR beta chain came from a study of T cell responses to AZD1222 COVID-19 vaccine listed by TCRdb under 2021. Broadly, across the study: A total of 240 or so trial participants underwent TCR sequencing, of whom nearly 210 had received two doses of AZD1222 and about 26 had received two doses of the MenACWY control vaccine. Trial participants were enrolled into age subgroups of 18-55, 56-69 and 70-plus years, which contained about 150, 28 and 57 TCR-sequenced participants, respectively.

The CDR3 regions of human TCRbeta chains were subjected to immunosequencing. From the authors' description of their analysis: TCRs in the repertoires were matched against a reference library of SARS-CoV-2-specific TCRs that had been generated with the MIRA antigen-specificity platform. Breadth was defined as the fraction of unique TCRs that were SARS-CoV-2-associated. Depth was defined as the fraction of total T cells that were SARS-CoV-2-associated. Using the MIRA data, each spike-specific TCR was assigned both to the spike region to which the TCR was reactive and to a CD4 or CD8 class. Log10-transformed breadth and depth values were compared by one-way ANOVA with Sidak's multiple comparisons tests. Drawn from immuneACCESS, this table holds only the in-frame rearrangements with V and J called that TCRdb kept. Clones are partly lost; checked studies trace under half to an unresolved V gene and leave the rest unexplained. The DNA was the basis for D and trimming; V, J and clone size are from that table. Recorded for this sample are roughly 150,000 clones; about 92% of them occurred a single time. The ten largest clones add up to roughly 6% of the sample.

Turning to this clone: Which antigen it targets is not known. No much larger clone exists at a distance of one base, and base qualities are not known.

The germline V gene supplies CDR1 SGHRS and CDR2 YFSETQ. Compared with germline, V lacks 0 bases and J lacks 3 bases; bases without a gene match: 5. There are 16 amino acids in the CDR3, from cysteine to phenylalanine inclusive. Of all the DNA, just the CDR3 is kept, 48 bases in frame from base 1. Summary of the overall study and its limitations: The whole spike protein was spanned by vaccine-associated CD4 TCRs, and dominant responses were seen in regions 160-218 and 743-854. Participants were mostly white British, with more females than males. The authors suggested clonal diversity may have been underestimated. Reportedly, almost half of the unique spike-specific TCRs recognized epitopes lying outside the regions that are mutated in the B.1.351 and B.1.1.7 variants. Conclusions about previously exposed vaccinees are limited, since just 6 or 7 AZD1222 recipients were seropositive for SARS-CoV-2 at baseline. The 56-69-year group was small, and its depth increase did not reach significance, likely because of low power. Because no samples from the day 14 peak response were available, repertoires could be characterized only after the peak T cell response. A significant rise in spike-specific TCR breadth and depth was observed after two AZD1222 doses relative to day 0 and relative to MenACWY recipients.

This specimen's time point label, interpreted: about 28 days (+/-7) after the second vaccine dose. AZD1222 recipients whose second dose came at about 4 weeks and those whose second dose came at about 12 weeks were combined into one group, since spike-specific TCR depth and breadth did not differ between the two schedules. Samples from vaccinated people were obtained from the UK trials COV001 and COV002, which included a single-blind randomized controlled phase 2/3 trial of AZD1222 (ChAdOx1 nCoV-19) in healthy adults. For TCRbeta chain sequencing, PBMC samples from trial participants were taken at day 0 and at day 28 after the second dose.

The chain uses TRBV5-1 and TRBJ2-2, and 7 junctional nucleotides match TRBD2. This clonotype originated in an adult who received the AZD1222 COVID-19 vaccine. This sample comprised peripheral blood, obtained 28 days after the second AZD1222 dose. The CDR3 protein sequence reads: CASSLASSGYTGELFF. The bases are TGCGCCAGCAGCTTGGCCTCTAGCGGCTACACCGGGGAGCTGTTTTTT.